Following are 17 T cell receptor beta chains from one sample sequenced in a study of blood T cell repertoires in COVID-19. The method was immunoSEQ multiplex PCR; TCRdb's version includes in-frame clones alone and lacks a portion of them. The table shows 300,000 to 450,000 clones, with around 85% occurring only once. The material sequenced was peripheral blood. These receptors came from a woman in her late teens or twenties with acute or convalescent COVID-19.

This rearrangement joins TRBV6-2 or TRBV6-3 to TRBJ2-1; possible D gene TRBD1, 6 bases. The length of the CDR3 is 15 residues. The V gene lost 2 bases and the J gene lost 7 bases, with 15 bases spanning the gap. Germline CDR1 and CDR2: MNHEY and SVGEGT. CDR3: CASSYALIQGNEQFF. In DNA form, the CDR3 reads TGTGCCAGCAGTTACGCCCTCATACAGGGAAATGAGCAGTTCTTC.

The CDR3 sequence is CASRRESYEQYF. DNA of the CDR3: TGTGCCAGCAGGCGGGAGTCCTACGAGCAGTACTTC. This sequence joins TRBV6-5 and TRBJ2-7, with TRBD2 matching 7 bases. Germline lookup yields CDR1 MNHEY and CDR2 SVGAGI. The V segment lost 6 bases and the J segment 1 base; nucleotides outside the gene matches: 0. CDR3 length equals 12 residues.

The rearrangement links TRBV9 to TRBJ2-1, with D possibly matching TRBD2 (5 bases). Trimming stripped 3 bases from V and 0 bases from J, with 7 bases between. The CDR3 covers 14 residues. Germline values: CDR1 SGDLS, CDR2 YYNGEE. The CDR3 sequence: CASSETSSYNEQFF. In nucleotides, the CDR3 is TGTGCCAGCAGCGAAACTAGCTCCTACAATGAGCAGTTCTTC.

This clone was detected once. The genes are TRBV10-1 and TRBJ2-5; D may be TRBD2 (5 bases). V was clipped by 6 bases and J by 7 bases, with 15 bases between them. This CDR3 comprises 13 residues. Germline CDR1 WNHNN, CDR2 SYGVQD (reference sequence). The CDR3 loop reads CASSVTLDSTQYF. The CDR3 DNA reads TGCGCCAGCAGCGTTACCTTGGACTCGACCCAGTACTTC.

The chain is built from TRBV2 and TRBJ2-7; a possible D gene is TRBD1 (5 bases). Trimming left V 3 bases short and J 4 bases short, with 10 bases between. The CDR3 length is 13 residues. Germline V gene lookup returns CDR1 SNHLY and CDR2 FYNNEI. CDR3 in DNA: TGTGCCAGCAGTGACAGGGTTGAGTACGAGCAGTACTTC. Translation: CASSDRVEYEQYF. The whole variable domain, remainder taken from reference TRBV2 and TRBJ2-7, is EPEVTQTPSHQVTQMGQEVILRCVPISNHLYFYWYRQILGQKVEFLVSFYNNEISEKSEIFDDQFSVERPDGSNFTLKIRSTKLEDSAMYFCASSDRVEYEQYFGPGTRLTVT.

The chain is built from TRBV9 and TRBJ1-1; 8 bases line up with TRBD1. CDR1 and CDR2 (germline): SGDLS, YYNGEE. The CDR3 extends over 15 amino acids. The V gene end was trimmed by 4 bases and the J gene end by 5 bases; junction bases not matched to a gene: 10. The CDR3 DNA sequence: TGTGCCAGCAGCCCAGGACAGGGATCTTCAACTGAAGCTTTCTTT. Translated, it gives CASSPGQGSSTEAFF.

This chain uses TRBV7-3 with TRBJ2-3, with 14 bases aligning to TRBD2. Germline V gives CDR1 SGHTA, CDR2 FQGTGA. The CDR3 consists of 17 residues. Unmatched junction bases numbered 3, after V lost 2 bases and J lost 2 bases. Here the CDR3 DNA reads TGTGCCAGCAGCTTAGGGGGACTAGCGGGGGCCACAGATACGCAGTATTTT. Encoded protein: CASSLGGLAGATDTQYF.

The chain links TRBV5-6 to TRBJ2-7; a weak D match, TRBD2 (6 bases). The CDR3 spans 14 residues. Trimming took 0 bases from V and 3 from J, leaving 10 bases between them. Per germline, CDR1 SGHDT and CDR2 YYEEEE. CDR3 sequence reads: CASSLGDFDYEQYF. The CDR3 nucleotides are TGTGCCAGCAGCTTGGGGGACTTTGACTACGAGCAGTACTTC.

V and J are TRBV24-1 and TRBJ2-1; D is unresolved. There are 18 residues in the CDR3. Germline lookup yields CDR1 KGHDR and CDR2 SFDVKD. Between the trimmed V and J ends, which lost 2 bases and 2 bases, there was a span of 18 bases. The CDR3 protein is CATSDSSQSGSAYNEQFF. CDR3 coding DNA: TGTGCCACCAGTGATTCCTCTCAGTCAGGATCGGCCTACAATGAGCAGTTCTTC.

This rearrangement joins TRBV2 to TRBJ2-1; D is unclear. The CDR3 runs 13 residues. Between the trimmed V and J ends, which lost 4 bases and 4 bases, there was a span of 8 bases. CDR1 SNHLY and CDR2 FYNNEI come from the germline V gene. The CDR3 loop is CASSVETYNEQFF. The CDR3, as DNA: TGTGCCAGCAGTGTTGAAACATACAATGAGCAGTTCTTC.

The genes are TRBV19 and TRBJ2-3; D is uncertain. V gave up 1 base and J gave up 9 bases, with 8 bases separating them. The CDR3 is 12 amino acids. In germline, CDR1 is LNHDA, CDR2 SQIVND (reference sequence). CDR3 region: CASSIGTRTQYF. The CDR3 nucleotides are TGTGCCAGTAGTATAGGTACTCGCACGCAGTATTTT.

The rearrangement joins TRBV6-5 to TRBJ2-3, with 11 bases fitting TRBD2. Germline V lookup: CDR1 MNHEY, CDR2 SVGAGI. V lost 10 bases and J lost 0; bases outside the gene matches: 3. There are 14 residues in the CDR3. CDR3 sequence: CATRTSGSTDTQYF. The CDR3, as DNA: TGTGCCACAAGGACTAGCGGGAGCACAGATACGCAGTATTTT.

The CDR3 is CASSFRDTGEGEQFF. The CDR3 region has the DNA TGTGCCAGCAGTTTCCGCGACACAGGGGAAGGTGAGCAGTTCTTC. J is TRBJ2-1 and V is TRBV28; 7 bases are shared with TRBD1. Trimming at V came to 3 bases and at J to 9 bases, leaving 11 bases not matched to a gene. This CDR3 region has 15 residues. Germline V gene data show CDR1 as MDHEN and CDR2 as SYDVKM.

The chain employs TRBV5-6 and TRBJ1-1, with a weak D call TRBD1 (6 bases). V dropped 4 bases and J dropped 5 bases, with 18 bases sitting between them. This CDR3 is 15 amino acids long. The germline CDR1 and CDR2 sequences are SGHDT and YYEEEE. The CDR3 nucleotides read TGTGCCAGCAGCCCAACCACAGGGACAAAAACTGAAGCTTTCTTT. It specifies CASSPTTGTKTEAFF.

CDR3 loop: CASGWVSGQGSEKLFF. The CDR3 nucleotides read TGTGCCAGCGGTTGGGTCTCAGGACAGGGGTCTGAAAAACTGTTTTTT. The rearrangement joins TRBV2 to TRBJ1-4; 9 nucleotides align to TRBD1. Germline V gives CDR1 SNHLY, CDR2 FYNNEI. V was clipped by 8 bases and J by 7 bases; unmatched bases: 14. CDR3 length: 16 residues. The complete variable domain, with remaining parts taken from reference TRBV2 and TRBJ1-4, reads EPEVTQTPSHQVTQMGQEVILRCVPISNHLYFYWYRQILGQKVEFLVSFYNNEISEKSEIFDDQFSVERPDGSNFTLKIRSTKLEDSAMYFCASGWVSGQGSEKLFFGSGTQLSVL.

This clone showed up just a few times. The chain uses TRBV28 and TRBJ2-5; 8 nucleotides agree with TRBD1. CDR3 length equals 16 residues. The junction had 6 bases not matched to a gene; V was cut back by 2 bases and J by 1 base. Germline CDR1 reads MDHEN; CDR2 reads SYDVKM. CDR3 loop: CASSLAITGGQETQYF. CDR3 in DNA: TGTGCCAGCAGTTTAGCAATCACAGGGGGCCAAGAGACCCAGTACTTC.

This clone has only one observation. CDR3 sequence: CASSSFQTGTEAFF. The CDR3 DNA is TGTGCCAGCAGCTCATTTCAAACGGGAACTGAAGCTTTCTTT. The J gene is TRBJ1-1, the V gene TRBV7-9; no clear D gene. Trimming removed 4 bases at V and 5 bases at J, with 14 bases between. The CDR3 contains 14 residues. The germline gives CDR1 SEHNR, CDR2 FQNEAQ (reference sequence).